This TCR beta chain is drawn from a study of blood T cell repertoires in COVID-19. Looking at the study overall: COVID-19 samples from acute and convalescent phases originated in the United States, Italy and Spain. T cells, B-cell-depleted T cells, or PBMCs supplied cDNA or gDNA.

This CDR3 is built from 13 residues. Between the trimmed V and J ends, which lost 4 bases and 8 bases, there was a span of 11 bases. Germline loops: CDR1 KGHDR, CDR2 SFDVKD. Measured with immunoSEQ multiplex PCR; TCRdb has only the in-frame clones, and not every one. The data hold fewer than 200,000 clones, with over 65% observed a single time. The sequenced material came from peripheral blood. This chain joins TRBV24-1 and TRBJ1-3; D is unresolved. This clonotype originated in an elderly woman with acute or convalescent COVID-19. The CDR3 region is CATSDPSVDTIYF. CDR3 DNA: TGTGCCACCAGTGACCCGTCAGTGGACACCATATATTTT.